Below are 5 T cell receptor beta chains sequenced from a single sample in a study of post-analysis software for immune sequencing data. Study outcomes and limitations: With TRBV5-6, TRBV5-1 and TRBV20-1 included, about five TRBV segments were more frequent in patients than in controls.

The antigens of these receptors remain unknown. Each TCR beta cDNA library carried unique molecular identifiers. MiXCR, applied by TCRdb to the PCR reads, yields one record per CDR3 protein. Of 750,000 to 950,000 distinct CDR3 sequences in the sample, about 43% were seen once. The sequenced sample consisted of blood. All receptors derive from a girl aged 5-17 years with multiple sclerosis.

This clonotype was found once. The chain carries TRBV21-1 and TRBJ1-4; the table's D call, TRBD1, was not checked against the DNA. TRBV21-1 is a recognized pseudogene. This CDR3 has 19 amino acids. CDR3 residues: CASSKGGGDRDPTNEKLFF. The CDR3 DNA reads TGTGCCAGCAGCAAAGGAGGGGGGGACAGGGATCCAACTAATGAAAAACTGTTTTTT.

CDR3 nucleotides: TGCAGTGTAAGGGGTCCGAGTACTGAAGCTTTCTTT. This codes for CSVRGPSTEAFF. This chain links TRBV20-1 with TRBJ1-1; D is perhaps TRBD1 (5 bases). The CDR3 has 12 amino acids. Germline lookup yields CDR1 DFQATT and CDR2 SNEGSKA (reference sequence). Deletions cut 7 bases from V and 5 bases from J, with 14 bases between.

The rearrangement uses TRBV29-1 and TRBJ2-7; 10 bases are a match to TRBD1. The CDR3 consists of 12 residues. In germline, CDR1 is SQVTM, CDR2 ANQGSEA. The CDR3: CGGGQGIYEQYF. The DNA for the CDR3 is TGCGGCGGGGGACAGGGGATATACGAGCAGTACTTC.

The chain joins TRBV29-1 to TRBJ2-1; D possibly corresponds to TRBD1 (6 bases). The CDR3 is made up of 15 amino acids. Trimming removed 6 bases from V and 12 bases from J, with 27 bases in between. Germline CDR1 and CDR2: SQVTM and ANQGSEA. The CDR3 protein is CSVAGIRGMGDGQFF. DNA for the CDR3: TGCAGCGTGGCCGGGATCAGGGGCATGGGCGATGGGCAGTTCTTC.

This clonotype turned up a few times. The chain has TRBV7-2 and TRBJ2-1; 10 nucleotides line up with TRBD2. Germline lookup yields CDR1 SGHTA and CDR2 FQGNSA. This CDR3 is 18 amino acids long. With V trimmed by 1 base and J by 0 bases, 6 bases remained unmatched. Here the CDR3 DNA reads TGTGCCAGCAGCTTAGTTCCTAGCGGGAGTAGCTCCTACAATGAGCAGTTCTTC. Protein sequence: CASSLVPSGSSSYNEQFF.